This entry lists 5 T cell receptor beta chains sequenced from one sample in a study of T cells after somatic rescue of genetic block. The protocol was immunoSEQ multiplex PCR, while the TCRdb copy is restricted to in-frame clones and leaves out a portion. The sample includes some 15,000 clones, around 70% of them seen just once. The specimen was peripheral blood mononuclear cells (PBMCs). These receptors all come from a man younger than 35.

CDR3 protein: CASFSPLAVRETQYF. The CDR3 coding sequence is TGTGCCAGCTTCTCTCCCCTAGCGGTCCGCGAGACCCAGTACTTC. This chain joins TRBV28 and TRBJ2-5; 7 nucleotides line up with TRBD2. The CDR3 length is 15 residues. Per the germline V gene, CDR1 is MDHEN and CDR2 is SYDVKM. The trim removed 8 bases at V and 5 bases at J, leaving 14 bases unmatched.

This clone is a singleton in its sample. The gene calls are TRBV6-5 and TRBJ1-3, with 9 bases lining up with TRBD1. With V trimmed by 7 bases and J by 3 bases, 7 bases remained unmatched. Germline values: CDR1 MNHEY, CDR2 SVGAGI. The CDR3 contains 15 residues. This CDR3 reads CASTLGTGNGNTIYF. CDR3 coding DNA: TGTGCCAGCACCTTAGGGACAGGGAATGGAAACACCATATATTTT.

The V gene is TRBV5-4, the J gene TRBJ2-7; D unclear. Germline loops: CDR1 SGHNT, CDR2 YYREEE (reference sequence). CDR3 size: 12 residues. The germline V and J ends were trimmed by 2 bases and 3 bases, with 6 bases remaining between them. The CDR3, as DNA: TGTGCCAGCAGCTTCGGTTTCTACGAGCAGTACTTC. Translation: CASSFGFYEQYF.

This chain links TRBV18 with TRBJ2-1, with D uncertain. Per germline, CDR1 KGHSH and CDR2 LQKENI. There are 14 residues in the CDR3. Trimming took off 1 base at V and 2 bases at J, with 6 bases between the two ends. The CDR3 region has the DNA TGTGCCAGCTCACCACAGATAACCTACAATGAGCAGTTCTTC. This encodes CASSPQITYNEQFF.

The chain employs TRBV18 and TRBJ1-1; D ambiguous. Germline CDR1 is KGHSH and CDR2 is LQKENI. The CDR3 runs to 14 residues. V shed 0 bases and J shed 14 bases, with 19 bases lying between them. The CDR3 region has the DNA TGTGCCAGCTCACCACCGGCCGACAAGGCCCGGCTGTTCTTT. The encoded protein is CASSPPADKARLFF.